The 17 T cell receptor beta chains below were found in one sample sequenced in a study of blood T cell repertoires in COVID-19 (TCRdb year 2020). The library relied on the immunoSEQ multiplex PCR assay. TCRdb obtained this table from immuneACCESS and retained in-frame rearrangements with V and J assigned. These tables miss some clones; where compared with another copy, unresolved V genes account for less than half of the shortfall, and the remainder is unexplained. Within this sample are 110,000 to 150,000 clones, with around 80% of them counted one time only. In total, the top ten clones hold roughly a tenth of the sample. Sequenced sample: peripheral blood. These receptors came from a man in his 60s with active or convalescent COVID-19.

The gene calls are TRBV10-2 and TRBJ1-1; D is unresolved. V lost 7 bases and J lost 4, with 13 bases in between. The germline V gene has CDR1 WSHSY and CDR2 SAAADI. The CDR3 covers 13 residues. This chain's CDR3 is CASTPVPSTEAFF. The CDR3 DNA reads as TGCGCCAGCACCCCTGTCCCGAGCACTGAAGCTTTCTTT.

The chain couples TRBV19 to TRBJ1-1; the D is unclear. This CDR3 is 17 amino acids long. Germline-derived CDR1 and CDR2 are LNHDA and SQIVND (reference sequence). The V gene lost 1 base and the J gene lost 2 bases, with 17 bases spanning the gap. The CDR3 DNA sequence: TGTGCCAGTAGTATAGTATTAAACAGAAGAATCAACACTGAAGCTTTCTTT. As protein: CASSIVLNRRINTEAFF.

The chain is built from TRBV5-4 and TRBJ2-3; no reliable D call. The CDR3 consists of 16 residues. Trimming shortened V by 4 bases and J by 7 bases, and 22 bases separated the two germline ends. Germline V gene data show CDR1 as SGHNT and CDR2 as YYREEE (reference sequence). CDR3 nucleotide sequence: TGTGCCAGCAGCACAATCGCAGGTGGCAGGAAATATACGCAGTATTTT. Translation: CASSTIAGGRKYTQYF. The whole variable domain, remainder taken from reference TRBV5-4 and TRBJ2-3, is ETGVTQSPTHLIKTRGQQVTLRCSSQSGHNTVSWYQQALGQGPQFIFQYYREEENGRGNFPPRFSGLQFPNYSSELNVNALELDDSALYLCASSTIAGGRKYTQYFGPGTRLTVL.

The rearrangement uses TRBV25-1 and TRBJ2-1; a weak D match, TRBD1 (6 bases). This CDR3 is built from 15 residues. CDR1 MGHDK and CDR2 SYGVNS come from the germline V gene. Trimming took 5 bases from V and 3 from J, leaving 14 bases between them. CDR3 residues: CASSQAGQNYNEQFF. DNA of the CDR3: TGTGCCAGCAGTCAAGCAGGACAGAACTACAATGAGCAGTTCTTC.

J is TRBJ1-6 and V is TRBV19; D might be TRBD1 (5 bases). CDR1 and CDR2 from the germline V gene are LNHDA and SQIVND (reference sequence). CDR3 length equals 17 residues. Trimming cost V 4 bases and J 0 bases, with 13 bases left between them. The CDR3 DNA sequence: TGTGCCAGTAGTAGGGGGGTCAGGAGCTCCTATAATTCACCCCTCCACTTT. The encoded protein is CASSRGVRSSYNSPLHF.

V usage is TRBV5-1 and J usage is TRBJ1-1; D may be TRBD1 (5 bases). V lost 7 bases to trimming and J lost 0 bases, with 16 bases between them. Looked up from germline, CDR1 is SGHRS and CDR2 is YFSETQ. The CDR3 is 15 amino acids. As DNA, the CDR3 is TGCGCCAGCCGAATTGGGGAGGGGCTGAACACTGAAGCTTTCTTT. Its translation: CASRIGEGLNTEAFF.

The chain couples TRBV24-1 to TRBJ2-1; TRBD2 is a possible D gene (6 bases). CDR3 length: 14 amino acids. Germline-derived CDR1 and CDR2 are KGHDR and SFDVKD. V lost 3 bases and J lost 4, with 9 bases in between. The CDR3 bases are TGTGCCACCAGTGATGAGACTAGTTACAATGAGCAGTTCTTC. Translation gives CATSDETSYNEQFF.

The V call is TRBV30, the J call TRBJ1-3; 10 bases match TRBD1. Germline values: CDR1 GTSNPN, CDR2 SVGIG (reference sequence). This CDR3 is 17 amino acids long. Germline trimming cut 2 bases from V and 0 bases from J; bases unmatched to any gene: 7. The CDR3 nucleotides are TGTGCCTGGAGTCGACAGGGGGCGCGGGGCTCTGGAAACACCATATATTTT. Its protein product is CAWSRQGARGSGNTIYF.

CDR3 amino acids: CASSYRGYTEAFF. The CDR3 DNA sequence: TGTGCCAGCAGCTACAGGGGTTACACTGAAGCTTTCTTT. This chain joins TRBV5-5 and TRBJ1-1; 7 nucleotides match TRBD1. CDR3 length: 13 residues. J lost 3 bases, V lost 3 bases, and 2 bases had no gene match. Germline V gene lookup returns CDR1 SGHKS and CDR2 YYEKEE (reference sequence).

For the CDR3, the DNA is TGTGCCAGTAGTCCCTTTCCGAGTGGTGAAGCTTTCTTT. Protein product: CASSPFPSGEAFF. The genes are TRBV19 and TRBJ1-1, with no clear D. Looked up from germline, CDR1 is LNHDA and CDR2 is SQIVND (reference sequence). V was pared by 5 bases and J by 7 bases, with 14 bases between. This CDR3 spans 13 amino acids.

The V gene is TRBV9, the J gene TRBJ2-1; 12 bases are a match to TRBD2. Trimming took 0 bases from V and 8 from J; bases not matched to a gene: 3. This CDR3 is built from 15 residues. CDR1 SGDLS and CDR2 YYNGEE come from the germline V gene. The CDR3 DNA reads as TGTGCCAGCAGCGTAGGGACTAGCGGGACCTATGAGCAGTTCTTC. This codes for CASSVGTSGTYEQFF. The full variable domain, its missing parts supplied by reference TRBV9 and TRBJ2-1, is DSGVTQTPKHLITATGQRVTLRCSPRSGDLSVYWYQQSLDQGLQFLIQYYNGEERAKGNILERFSAQQFPDLHSELNLSSLELGDSALYFCASSVGTSGTYEQFFGPGTRLTVL.

This clone was observed a few times. The chain carries TRBV29-1 and TRBJ2-1; 10 nucleotides align to TRBD2. Germline CDR1 reads SQVTM; CDR2 reads ANQGSEA. Trimming took 6 bases from V and 9 from J; bases not matched to a gene: 8. This CDR3 is built from 13 residues. In DNA form, the CDR3 reads TGCAGCGTAGGGGCTAGCGGGAGTAGTGAGCAGTTCTTC. Its translation: CSVGASGSSEQFF.

V gene TRBV7-2 combines with J gene TRBJ1-1; the D gene is possibly TRBD1 (5 bases). Trimming took 2 bases from V and 1 from J, leaving 8 bases between them. The CDR3 has 14 amino acids. The germline V gene has CDR1 SGHTA and CDR2 FQGNSA. The CDR3 region has the DNA TGTGCCAGCAGCTTACGTAGGGGGAACACTGAAGCTTTCTTT. Its translation is CASSLRRGNTEAFF.

The V and J genes are TRBV5-6 and TRBJ2-7; D possibly corresponds to TRBD2 (6 bases). The CDR3 loop spans 15 amino acids. Trimming stripped 5 bases from V and 4 bases from J, with 19 bases between. Germline assignment: CDR1 SGHDT and CDR2 YYEEEE. The CDR3, as DNA: TGTGCCAGCAGATCAGGGAGGCTCTTAGGATACGAGCAGTACGTC. Protein: CASRSGRLLGYEQYV.

The V call is TRBV27, the J call TRBJ2-3; 13 bases align to TRBD2. CDR1 and CDR2 (germline): MNHEY, SMNVEV (reference sequence). The CDR3 consists of 17 residues. The J segment lost 2 bases and the V segment lost 8 bases, leaving 10 bases of the junction unmatched. CDR3 residues: CASRRVGLAGNTDTQYF. CDR3 in DNA: TGTGCCAGCCGAAGAGTGGGACTAGCGGGGAACACAGATACGCAGTATTTT.

The chain employs TRBV6-2 or TRBV6-3 and TRBJ2-1; 11 bases align to TRBD2. The ends lost 6 bases at V and 4 bases at J; junction bases unmatched: 5. Germline assignment: CDR1 MNHEY and CDR2 SVGEGT. This CDR3 is built from 15 residues. This CDR3 reads CASSLSGGAYNEQFF. In DNA form, the CDR3 reads TGTGCCAGCAGCCTTAGCGGGGGGGCGTACAATGAGCAGTTCTTC.

This chain links TRBV7-2 with TRBJ1-2; 7 nucleotides line up with TRBD1. The CDR3 is 17 amino acids. Trimming removed 5 bases from V and 2 bases from J; junction bases left unmatched: 14. CDR1 is SGHTA, CDR2 FQGNSA, per germline. CDR3 coding DNA: TGTGCCAGCAGCGGAAAGGGGGCCAGAAACTCGAACTATGGCTACACCTTC. Protein sequence: CASSGKGARNSNYGYTF. The variable domain in full, with the rest retrieved from reference TRBV7-2 and TRBJ1-2, is GAGVSQSPSNKVTEKGKDVELRCDPISGHTALYWYRQSLGQGLEFLIYFQGNSAPDKSGLPSDRFSAERTGGSVSTLTIQRTQQEDSAVYLCASSGKGARNSNYGYTFGSGTRLTVV.